The 15 T cell receptor beta chains below all came from one sample that was sequenced in a study of T-cell memory formation after mild COVID-19. TCRdb reprocessed the 5' RACE reads via MiXCR and lists one record per CDR3 protein. The repertoire consists of fewer than 250,000 distinct CDR3 sequences, with roughly a tenth occurring once and the leading ten covering roughly 3.2%. Material for sequencing was PBMCs or a T cell subset sorted from them (not recorded which). Every receptor here comes from a man younger than 35 who had mild COVID-19 (a few samples of this study predate the infection). Cell type and time point are not known.

About this clonotype itself: At one end, the junction sequence differs from germline, possibly due to a read error. This sequence joins TRBV7-7 and TRBJ2-2; the match to TRBD1 covers 8 bases. Looked up from germline, CDR1 is SSHAT and CDR2 is FNYEAQ (reference sequence). The CDR3 extends over 15 amino acids. CDR3 DNA: TGTGCTAGCACCGACGGGACAGGAGACACCGGGGAGCTGTTTTTT. Amino acid sequence: CASTDGTGDTGELFF.

Only a few counts were recorded for this clonotype. The chain combines TRBV7-2 with TRBJ2-1; 13 nucleotides agree with TRBD2. CDR1 is SGHTA and CDR2 is FQGNSA in the germline V gene. V dropped 5 bases and J dropped 0; count of bases not matched to a gene: 7. There are 18 residues in the CDR3. The CDR3 spells CASSQTSGGPSSYNEQFF. The CDR3 DNA follows: TGTGCCAGCAGCCAGACTAGCGGGGGGCCAAGCTCCTACAATGAGCAGTTCTTC.

This clonotype was counted between two and nine times. The DNA for the CDR3 is TGCGCCAGCAGCCAAGGAGTAGGGAGGGGCGTTCGGGGAGAGACCCAGTACTTC. Its protein is CASSQGVGRGVRGETQYF. The chain has TRBV4-1 and TRBJ2-5; 7 bases are a match to TRBD2. The CDR3 length is 18 residues. J lost 4 bases, V lost 1 base, and 15 bases had no gene match. Germline V gives CDR1 MGHRA, CDR2 YSYEKL.

This clonotype was recorded at least ten times. The chain joins TRBV20-1 to TRBJ2-7, with D tentatively TRBD1 (5 bases). This CDR3 is built from 13 residues. Deletions cut 3 bases from V and 2 bases from J, with 11 bases between. Germline assignment: CDR1 DFQATT and CDR2 SNEGSKA (reference sequence). The CDR3 sequence is CSASSDRTYEQYV. The CDR3, as DNA: TGCAGTGCTAGCTCCGACAGAACCTACGAGCAGTACGTC.

This clonotype was recorded a few times. The V and J genes are TRBV11-2 and TRBJ2-3; perhaps TRBD1 as D (6 bases). Trimming left V 0 bases short and J 3 bases short, with 10 bases between. Germline CDR1 and CDR2: SGHAT and FQNNGV. This CDR3 region has 15 residues. DNA of the CDR3: TGTGCCAGCAGCTTAGATTGGGGGCCGACAGATACGCAGTATTTT. Translating it yields CASSLDWGPTDTQYF.

The sample holds many counts of this clonotype. The J gene is TRBJ2-3, the V gene TRBV12-3 or TRBV12-4; 9 positions match TRBD1. V gave up 10 bases and J gave up 9 bases; unmatched junction bases: 5. This CDR3 is built from 11 residues. The chain's CDR3 is CATDRGRTQYF. Written as DNA, the CDR3 is TGTGCCACGGACAGGGGACGGACGCAGTATTTT.

This chain uses TRBV7-2 with TRBJ1-3; D remains unclear. Per germline, CDR1 SGHTA and CDR2 FQGNSA. V was cut by 7 bases and J by 4 bases, with 11 bases left in between. The CDR3 is 13 amino acids. The CDR3 DNA reads TGTGCCAGCACTCCCCAGCCGGGAAACACCATATATTTT. It specifies CASTPQPGNTIYF.

This clonotype was seen only a few times. The CDR3 here is CASKGAYNSPLHF. CDR3 in DNA: TGTGCCAGCAAGGGGGCCTATAATTCACCCCTCCACTTT. The gene calls are TRBV2 and TRBJ1-6; tentative D call: TRBD1 (6 bases). Trimming removed 7 bases at V and 2 bases at J, with 6 bases between. Germline CDR1 is SNHLY and CDR2 is FYNNEI. CDR3 length: 13 amino acids. Using reference TRBV2 and TRBJ1-6 for the parts outside the CDR3, the full variable domain is EPEVTQTPSHQVTQMGQEVILRCVPISNHLYFYWYRQILGQKVEFLVSFYNNEISEKSEIFDDQFSVERPDGSNFTLKIRSTKLEDSAMYFCASKGAYNSPLHFGNGTRLTVT.

This clonotype has just a few counts. The chain employs TRBV4-1 and TRBJ1-1, with unresolved D. V was shortened by 4 bases and J by 4 bases, with 13 bases between the two germline ends. Germline V CDR1 and CDR2: MGHRA, YSYEKL. The CDR3 length is 14 residues. For the CDR3, the DNA is TGCGCCAGCAGCCTACCAAACCAGGCCACTGAAGCTTTCTTT. Translation: CASSLPNQATEAFF.

V gene TRBV5-1 combines with J gene TRBJ2-2, with 7 bases matching TRBD1. With V trimmed by 6 bases and J by 6 bases, 5 bases remained unmatched. Per germline, CDR1 SGHRS and CDR2 YFSETQ. There are 13 residues in the CDR3. In nucleotides, the CDR3 is TGCGCCAGCAATGGGCAGGGGGCCGGGGAGCTGTTTTTT. Translated: CASNGQGAGELFF.

This clonotype has just a few counts. The chain uses TRBV27 and TRBJ1-2, with 9 bases matching TRBD1. J lost 8 bases, V lost 6 bases, and 7 bases had no gene match. Germline V gene lookup returns CDR1 MNHEY and CDR2 SMNVEV (reference sequence). The CDR3 has 13 residues. CDR3 nucleotides: TGTGCCAGCAGCCACAGGGGGCCGAGGGGCTACACCTTC. It specifies CASSHRGPRGYTF.

This clonotype has more than one count but fewer than ten. J is TRBJ2-7 and V is TRBV5-5; D ambiguous. The CDR3 has 14 residues. V lost 2 bases to trimming and J lost 7 bases, with 16 bases between them. Germline V gene data show CDR1 as SGHKS and CDR2 as YYEKEE (reference sequence). In DNA, the CDR3 is TGTGCCAGCAGCTTTTTGCCCTTGATGGGGGAGCAGTACGTC. Translation: CASSFLPLMGEQYV.

The count of this clonotype is one. This chain links TRBV7-2 with TRBJ2-7, with unresolved D. V lost 1 base and J lost 7, with 20 bases in between. The CDR3 has 16 residues. CDR1 SGHTA and CDR2 FQGNSA come from the germline V gene. The CDR3 protein is CASSLGVERLTWEQYF. CDR3 DNA: TGTGCCAGCAGCTTAGGGGTTGAGAGGCTAACGTGGGAGCAGTACTTC.

Here the CDR3 DNA reads TGTGCCAGCAGCCGGACAGGGGATGAGCAGTTCTTC. Its protein product is CASSRTGDEQFF. The chain recombines TRBV7-3 with TRBJ2-1; 9 bases match TRBD1. The CDR3 length is 12 residues. Germline-derived CDR1 and CDR2 are SGHTA and FQGTGA. V lost 5 bases and J lost 8; bases outside the gene matches: 1. Filled out from reference TRBV7-3 and TRBJ2-1, the complete variable domain reads GAGVSQTPSNKVTEKGKYVELRCDPISGHTALYWYRQSLGQGPEFLIYFQGTGAADDSGLPNDRFFAVRPEGSVSTLKIQRTERGDSAVYLCASSRTGDEQFFGPGTRLTVL.

Remarks on this clonotype: At one boundary the junction diverges from the germline segment, which might be a read error. The J gene is TRBJ2-1, the V gene TRBV12-3 or TRBV12-4, with 7 positions matching TRBD2. The length of the CDR3 is 13 residues. The CDR3 region has the DNA TGTGCCAGCAGTCTAGCGCGAGCGGGGGAGCAGTTCTTC. Protein product: CASSLARAGEQFF.